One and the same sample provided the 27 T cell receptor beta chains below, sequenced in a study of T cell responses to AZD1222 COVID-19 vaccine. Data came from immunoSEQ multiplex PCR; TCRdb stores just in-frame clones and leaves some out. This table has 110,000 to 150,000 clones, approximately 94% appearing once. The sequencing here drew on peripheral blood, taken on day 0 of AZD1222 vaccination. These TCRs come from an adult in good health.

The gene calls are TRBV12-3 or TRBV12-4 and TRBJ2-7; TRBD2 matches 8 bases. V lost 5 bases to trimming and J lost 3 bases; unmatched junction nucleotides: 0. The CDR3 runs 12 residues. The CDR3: CASSGTSYEQYF. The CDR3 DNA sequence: TGTGCCAGCAGTGGGACTAGCTACGAGCAGTACTTC.

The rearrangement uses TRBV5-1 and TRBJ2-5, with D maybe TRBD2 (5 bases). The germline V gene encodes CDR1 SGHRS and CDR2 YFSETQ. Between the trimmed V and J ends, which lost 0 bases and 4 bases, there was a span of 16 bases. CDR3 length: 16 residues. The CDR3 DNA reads TGCGCCAGCAGCTTGGGGGTGGCAAGGGAGAGAGAGACCCAGTACTTC. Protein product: CASSLGVARERETQYF.

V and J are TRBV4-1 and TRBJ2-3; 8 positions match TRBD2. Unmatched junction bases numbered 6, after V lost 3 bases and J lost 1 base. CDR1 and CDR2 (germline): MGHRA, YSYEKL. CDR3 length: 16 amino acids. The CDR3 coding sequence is TGCGCCAGCAGCCAGTACAATAGCGGGGGCACAGATACGCAGTATTTT. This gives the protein CASSQYNSGGTDTQYF.

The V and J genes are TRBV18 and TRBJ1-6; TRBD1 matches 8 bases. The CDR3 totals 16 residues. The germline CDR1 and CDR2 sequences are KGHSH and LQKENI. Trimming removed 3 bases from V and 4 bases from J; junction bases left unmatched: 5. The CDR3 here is CASSPGQGVYNSPLHF. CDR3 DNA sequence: TGTGCCAGCTCACCCGGACAGGGAGTGTATAATTCACCCCTCCACTTT.

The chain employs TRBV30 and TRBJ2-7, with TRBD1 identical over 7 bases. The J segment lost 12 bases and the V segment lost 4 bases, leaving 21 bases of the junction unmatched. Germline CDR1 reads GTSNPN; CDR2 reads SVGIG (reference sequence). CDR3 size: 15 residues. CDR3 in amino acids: CAWTYGGQRARRLYF. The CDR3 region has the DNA TGTGCCTGGACCTATGGGGGACAGCGCGCGAGGCGGCTGTACTTC.

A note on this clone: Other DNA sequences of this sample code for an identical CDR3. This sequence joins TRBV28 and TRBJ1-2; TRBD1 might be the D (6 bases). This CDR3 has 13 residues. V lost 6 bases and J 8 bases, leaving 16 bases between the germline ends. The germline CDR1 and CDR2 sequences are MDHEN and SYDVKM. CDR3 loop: CASSPTGSRGYTF. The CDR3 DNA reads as TGTGCCAGCAGCCCGACAGGCTCTAGAGGCTACACCTTC.

The CDR3 loop reads CATSTYRTATNTEAFF. As DNA, the CDR3 is TGTGCCACCAGCACTTACCGGACAGCGACGAACACTGAAGCTTTCTTT. The V and J genes are TRBV15 and TRBJ1-1; D is perhaps TRBD1 (6 bases). Trimming shortened V by 4 bases and J by 1 base, and 16 bases separated the two germline ends. Germline V gene sequence: CDR1 LNHNV, CDR2 YYDKDF (reference sequence). This CDR3 is built from 16 residues.

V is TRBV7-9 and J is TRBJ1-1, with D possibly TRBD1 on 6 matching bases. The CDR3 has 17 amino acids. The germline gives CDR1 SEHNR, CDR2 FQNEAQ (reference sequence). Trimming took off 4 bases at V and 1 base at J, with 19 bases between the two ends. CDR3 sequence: CASSSTILQTGNTEAFF. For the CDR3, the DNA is TGTGCCAGCAGCTCCACTATCCTCCAGACAGGGAACACTGAAGCTTTCTTT.

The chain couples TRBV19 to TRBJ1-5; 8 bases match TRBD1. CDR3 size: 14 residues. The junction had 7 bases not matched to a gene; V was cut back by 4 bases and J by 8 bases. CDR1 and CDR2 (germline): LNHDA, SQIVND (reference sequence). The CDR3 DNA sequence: TGTGCCAGTAGTAGAACAGGGGGGTTTGAGCCCCAGCATTTT. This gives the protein CASSRTGGFEPQHF.

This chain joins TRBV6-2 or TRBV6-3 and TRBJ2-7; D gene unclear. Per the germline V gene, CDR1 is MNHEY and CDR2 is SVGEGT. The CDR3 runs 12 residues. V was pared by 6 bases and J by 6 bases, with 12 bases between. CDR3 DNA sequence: TGTGCCAGCAGCCGAATCCCCCGCGAGCAGTACTTC. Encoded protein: CASSRIPREQYF.

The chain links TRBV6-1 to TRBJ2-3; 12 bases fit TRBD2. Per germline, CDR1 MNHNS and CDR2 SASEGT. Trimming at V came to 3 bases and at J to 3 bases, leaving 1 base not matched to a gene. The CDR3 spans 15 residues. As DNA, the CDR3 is TGTGCCAGCAGTGAGACTAGCGGGGGTACAGATACGCAGTATTTT. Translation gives CASSETSGGTDTQYF.

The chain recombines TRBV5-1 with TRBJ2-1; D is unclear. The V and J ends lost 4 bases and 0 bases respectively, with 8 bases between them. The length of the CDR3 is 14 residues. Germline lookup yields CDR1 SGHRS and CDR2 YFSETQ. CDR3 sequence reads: CASSDTYSYNEQFF. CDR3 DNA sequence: TGCGCCAGCAGCGATACGTACTCCTACAATGAGCAGTTCTTC.

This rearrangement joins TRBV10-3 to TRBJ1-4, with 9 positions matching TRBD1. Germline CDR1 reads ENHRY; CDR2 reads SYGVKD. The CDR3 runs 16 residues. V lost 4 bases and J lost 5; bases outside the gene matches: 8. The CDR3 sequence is CAISGETGGANEKLFF. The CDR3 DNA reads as TGTGCCATCAGTGGGGAGACAGGGGGTGCGAATGAAAAACTGTTTTTT.

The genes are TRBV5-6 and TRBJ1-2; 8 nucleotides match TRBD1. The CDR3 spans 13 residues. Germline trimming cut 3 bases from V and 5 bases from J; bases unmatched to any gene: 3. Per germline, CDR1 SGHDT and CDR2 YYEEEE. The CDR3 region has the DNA TGTGCCAGCAGCTCCAACAGGGGGTATGGCTACACCTTC. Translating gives CASSSNRGYGYTF. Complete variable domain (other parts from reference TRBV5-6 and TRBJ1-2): DAGVTQSPTHLIKTRGQQVTLRCSPKSGHDTVSWYQQALGQGPQFIFQYYEEEERQRGNFPDRFSGHQFPNYSSELNVNALLLGDSALYLCASSSNRGYGYTFGSGTRLTVV.

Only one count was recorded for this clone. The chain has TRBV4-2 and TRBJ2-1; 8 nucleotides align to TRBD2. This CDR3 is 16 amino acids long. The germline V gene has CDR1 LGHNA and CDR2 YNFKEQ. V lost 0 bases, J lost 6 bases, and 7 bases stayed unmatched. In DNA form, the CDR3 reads TGTGCCAGCAGCCAAGATACGGGACTAGGGGGCAATGAGCAGTTCTTC. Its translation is CASSQDTGLGGNEQFF.

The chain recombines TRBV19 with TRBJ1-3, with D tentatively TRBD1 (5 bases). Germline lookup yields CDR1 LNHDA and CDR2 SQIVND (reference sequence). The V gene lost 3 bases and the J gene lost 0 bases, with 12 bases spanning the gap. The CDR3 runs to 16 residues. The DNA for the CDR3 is TGTGCCAGTAGTATGGGACGGCCATTCTCTGGAAACACCATATATTTT. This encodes CASSMGRPFSGNTIYF.

This CDR3 reads CASSYGRREDGYTF. The CDR3 bases are TGTGCCAGCAGTTACGGTCGCAGGGAGGATGGCTACACCTTC. The chain uses TRBV6-5 and TRBJ1-2, with D possibly TRBD1 on 5 matching bases. The CDR3 length is 14 residues. Germline V gene lookup returns CDR1 MNHEY and CDR2 SVGAGI. With 2 bases removed from V and 6 bases from J, the gap between germline ends came to 13 bases.

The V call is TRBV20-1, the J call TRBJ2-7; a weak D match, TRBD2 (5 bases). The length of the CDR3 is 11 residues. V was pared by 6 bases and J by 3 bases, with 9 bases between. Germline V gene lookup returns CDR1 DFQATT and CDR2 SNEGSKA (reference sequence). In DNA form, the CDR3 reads TGCAGTGCCCCTCGGGGCTACGAGCAGTACTTC. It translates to CSAPRGYEQYF.

The CDR3 nucleotides are TGTGCCAGCAGCCCGACAGGTTATCAGCCCCAGCATTTT. It encodes CASSPTGYQPQHF. V gene TRBV7-9 combines with J gene TRBJ1-5; a possible D gene is TRBD1 (6 bases). Germline V CDR1 and CDR2: SEHNR, FQNEAQ (reference sequence). Trimming stripped 5 bases from V and 5 bases from J, with 10 bases between. The CDR3 has 13 residues.

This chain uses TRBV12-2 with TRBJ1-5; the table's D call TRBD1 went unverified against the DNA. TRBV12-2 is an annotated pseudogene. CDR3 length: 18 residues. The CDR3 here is CASRLAASRNHSNQPQHF. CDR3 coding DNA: TGTGCAAGTCGCTTAGCGGCCAGTCGCAATCATAGCAATCAGCCCCAGCATTTT.

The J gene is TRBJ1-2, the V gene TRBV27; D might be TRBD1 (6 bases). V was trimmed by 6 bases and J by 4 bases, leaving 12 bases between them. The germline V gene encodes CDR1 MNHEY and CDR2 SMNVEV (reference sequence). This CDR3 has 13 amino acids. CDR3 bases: TGTGCCAGCAGCCCAGGGGTGGGCTATGGCTACACCTTC. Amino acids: CASSPGVGYGYTF.

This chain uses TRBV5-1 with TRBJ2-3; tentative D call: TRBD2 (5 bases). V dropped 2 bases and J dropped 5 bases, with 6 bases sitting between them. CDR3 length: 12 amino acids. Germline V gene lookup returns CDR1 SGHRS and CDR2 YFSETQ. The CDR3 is CASSFGRDTQYF. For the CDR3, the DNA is TGCGCCAGCAGCTTTGGGAGAGATACGCAGTATTTT.

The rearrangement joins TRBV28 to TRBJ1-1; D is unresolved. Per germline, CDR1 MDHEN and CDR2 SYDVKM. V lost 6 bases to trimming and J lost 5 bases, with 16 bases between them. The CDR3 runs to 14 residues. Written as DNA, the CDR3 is TGTGCCAGCAGCCCTGTCCTCGGCGGGACTGAAGCTTTCTTT. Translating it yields CASSPVLGGTEAFF.

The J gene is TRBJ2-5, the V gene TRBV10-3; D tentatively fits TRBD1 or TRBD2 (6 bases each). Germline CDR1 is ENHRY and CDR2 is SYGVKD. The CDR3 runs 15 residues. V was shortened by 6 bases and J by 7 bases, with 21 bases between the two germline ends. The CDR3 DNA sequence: TGTGCCATCAGCGGGGGCGAAACGGGGCCCCCGACCCAGTACTTC. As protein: CAISGGETGPPTQYF.

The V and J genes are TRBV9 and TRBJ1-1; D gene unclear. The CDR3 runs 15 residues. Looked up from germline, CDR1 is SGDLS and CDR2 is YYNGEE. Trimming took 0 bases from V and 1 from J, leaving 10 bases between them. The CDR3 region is CASSVGVRENTEAFF. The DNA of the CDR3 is TGTGCCAGCAGCGTAGGCGTTCGAGAGAACACTGAAGCTTTCTTT.

DNA for the CDR3: TGCGCCAGCAGCCAAGATGGACGGGAGTTTTATGGCTACACCTTC. It encodes CASSQDGREFYGYTF. The gene calls are TRBV4-1 and TRBJ1-2; D unresolved. This CDR3 is built from 15 residues. With 0 bases removed from V and 5 bases from J, the gap between germline ends came to 13 bases. Germline-derived CDR1 and CDR2 are MGHRA and YSYEKL.

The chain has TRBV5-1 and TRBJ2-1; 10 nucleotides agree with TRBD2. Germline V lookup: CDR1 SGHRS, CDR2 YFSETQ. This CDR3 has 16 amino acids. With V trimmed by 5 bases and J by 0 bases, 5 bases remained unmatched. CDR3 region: CASRLAGETSYNEQFF. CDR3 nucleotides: TGCGCCAGCAGGCTAGCGGGGGAGACCTCCTACAATGAGCAGTTCTTC.